Shown below are 4 T cell receptor beta chains from a single sample sequenced in a study of shared clonotypes between healthy human individuals. Libraries were prepared by immunoSEQ multiplex PCR; TCRdb keeps only in-frame clonotypes and omits some of them. The repertoire has approximately 2,200,000 clones, approximately 94% of them found once; the top ten carry 1.7%. Naive CD8 cells, CD45RO-negative and positively selected for CCR7, excluded terminally differentiated effector memory CD45RA+ cells. Specimen: naive CD8+ T cells from PBMCs. These receptors came from a man aged 18 to 29 in good health. Some clones in this sample may be carry-over from other donors' samples.

About this clone: The sample has other DNA sequences that encode this CDR3 too. The chain employs TRBV27 and TRBJ2-7; no clear D gene. CDR1 and CDR2 from the germline V gene are MNHEY and SMNVEV (reference sequence). There are 13 residues in the CDR3. With 4 bases removed from V and 0 bases from J, the gap between germline ends came to 7 bases. CDR3 bases: TGTGCCAGCAGTTGGTCCAGCTCCTACGAGCAGTACTTC. This translates into CASSWSSSYEQYF.

This chain joins TRBV4-1 and TRBJ2-7, with TRBD2 identical over 7 bases. From germline, CDR1 is MGHRA and CDR2 YSYEKL. CDR3 size: 18 residues. Trimming cost V 4 bases and J 2 bases; bases outside gene matches: 17. DNA for the CDR3: TGCGCCAGCAGCCCCGGAGGGGATCTGCGGGAGAGGGCCTACGAGCAGTACTTC. Residues: CASSPGGDLRERAYEQYF.

The rearrangement links TRBV11-2 to TRBJ2-5; TRBD1 matches 12 bases. The CDR3 extends over 17 amino acids. V shed 5 bases and J 5 bases; nucleotides not matched to a gene: 12. Germline assignment: CDR1 SGHAT and CDR2 FQNNGV. The CDR3 DNA sequence: TGTGCCAGCAGCCCTTTCGTGGGGACAGGGGGCGGGGAGACCCAGTACTTC. It codes for CASSPFVGTGGGETQYF.

Regarding this clone: Other nucleotide sequences in the sample specify the same CDR3. The chain is built from TRBV25-1 and TRBJ2-1; 10 positions match TRBD2. This CDR3 comprises 14 residues. The V gene end was trimmed by 4 bases and the J gene end by 10 bases; junction bases not matched to a gene: 7. Germline CDR1 is MGHDK and CDR2 is SYGVNS. CDR3 amino acids: CASSVSGRAVEQFF. The CDR3 coding sequence is TGTGCCAGCAGTGTGAGCGGGAGGGCCGTCGAGCAGTTCTTC.